The rows below give T cell receptor beta chains drawn from one sample of a study of sequential checkpoint blockade in melanoma. TCRdb keeps only in-frame clones here, not all; method: immunoSEQ multiplex PCR. The table shows approximately 14,000 clones, with around 72% occurring only once. Here the sequenced sample was CD8+ T cells sorted from blood (inferred from file names), taken from a patient given nivolumab and ipilimumab in sequence. The receptors come from a human donor with melanoma. The CDR3 runs from the conserved cysteine through the conserved F or W. A D gene is named only where the DNA matches it firmly. Size tells how often a clone was seen (once, few, many) or the class of an expanded clone, and some rows leave it out.

D gene: .; J gene: TRBJ2-6; clone size: .; V gene: TRBV7-9; CDR3 protein: CASSPKTDSGANVLTF; CDR3 DNA: TGTGCCAGCAGCCCCAAGACAGACTCTGGGGCCAACGTCCTGACTTTC
D gene: TRBD1; J gene: TRBJ1-5; clone size: .; V gene: TRBV9; CDR3 protein: CASSTQGEVGQPQHF; CDR3 DNA: TGTGCCAGCAGCACTCAGGGGGAAGTGGGGCAGCCCCAGCATTTT
D gene: .; J gene: TRBJ1-1; clone size: .; V gene: TRBV6-1; CDR3 protein: CASSERQGTEAFF; CDR3 DNA: TGTGCCAGCAGTGAACGGCAGGGGACTGAAGCTTTCTTT
D gene: TRBD1; J gene: TRBJ2-7; clone size: few; V gene: TRBV13; CDR3 protein: CASSLWGQGDYEQYF; CDR3 DNA: TGTGCCAGCAGCTTATGGGGACAGGGCGACTACGAGCAGTACTTC
D gene: .; J gene: TRBJ2-3; clone size: .; V gene: TRBV6-5; CDR3 protein: CASSYGGRGTDTQYF; CDR3 DNA: TGTGCCAGCAGTTACGGGGGCAGGGGCACAGATACGCAGTATTTT
D gene: TRBD2; J gene: TRBJ2-1; clone size: .; V gene: TRBV10-3; CDR3 protein: CAISRVGTLFLAGNDNEQFF; CDR3 DNA: TGTGCCATCTCCAGGGTCGGGACACTTTTCCTAGCGGGGAACGACAATGAGCAGTTCTTC
D gene: TRBD1; J gene: TRBJ2-7; clone size: .; V gene: TRBV9; CDR3 protein: CASSAGQGNYEQYF; CDR3 DNA: TGTGCCAGCAGCGCCGGACAGGGCAACTACGAGCAGTACTTC
D gene: .; J gene: TRBJ2-1; clone size: .; V gene: TRBV20-1; CDR3 protein: CSAPSRSEQFF; CDR3 DNA: TGCAGTGCACCTAGCAGGAGTGAGCAGTTCTTC
D gene: .; J gene: TRBJ2-7; clone size: .; V gene: TRBV2; CDR3 protein: CASRGAPFYEQYF; CDR3 DNA: TGTGCCAGCAGGGGGGCCCCTTTTTACGAGCAGTACTTC
D gene: TRBD1; J gene: TRBJ1-1; clone size: .; V gene: TRBV19; CDR3 protein: CASSIYPGQGLMNTEAFF; CDR3 DNA: TGTGCCAGTAGTATATACCCGGGACAGGGGCTCATGAACACTGAAGCTTTCTTT
D gene: TRBD2; J gene: TRBJ2-2; clone size: .; V gene: TRBV10-2; CDR3 protein: CTSSGGVELFF; CDR3 DNA: TGCACCAGCAGTGGGGGGGTGGAGCTGTTTTTT
D gene: TRBD1; J gene: TRBJ2-3; clone size: .; V gene: TRBV18; CDR3 protein: CASSPRGDRGPDTQYF; CDR3 DNA: TGTGCCAGCTCACCACGCGGGGACAGGGGTCCAGATACGCAGTATTTT
D gene: .; J gene: TRBJ2-7; clone size: few; V gene: TRBV28; CDR3 protein: CASRAGQRTSLSYEQYF; CDR3 DNA: TGTGCCAGCAGGGCCGGACAGAGGACCTCCCTCTCCTACGAGCAGTACTTC
D gene: TRBD2; J gene: TRBJ2-5; clone size: .; V gene: TRBV11-2; CDR3 protein: CASSPGTSGLYQETQYF; CDR3 DNA: TGTGCCAGCAGTCCTGGGACTAGCGGATTGTACCAAGAGACCCAGTACTTC
D gene: .; J gene: TRBJ1-6; clone size: .; V gene: TRBV6-6; CDR3 protein: CASGPTSSYNSPLHF; CDR3 DNA: TGTGCCAGCGGGCCAACGAGCTCCTATAATTCACCCCTCCACTTT
D gene: .; J gene: TRBJ1-1; clone size: few; V gene: TRBV27; CDR3 protein: CASSLTENTEAFF; CDR3 DNA: TGTGCCAGCAGTTTGACAGAAAACACTGAAGCTTTCTTT
D gene: TRBD1; J gene: TRBJ1-4; clone size: few; V gene: TRBV9; CDR3 protein: CASTPTDRLNEKLFF; CDR3 DNA: TGTGCCAGCACCCCCACGGACAGGCTAAATGAAAAACTGTTTTTT
D gene: .; J gene: TRBJ1-5; clone size: few; V gene: TRBV7-9; CDR3 protein: CASSSGQTSQPQHF; CDR3 DNA: TGTGCCAGCAGCTCTGGACAGACAAGTCAGCCCCAGCATTTT
D gene: TRBD1; J gene: TRBJ2-7; clone size: .; V gene: TRBV29-1; CDR3 protein: CSVEVGTGGAYEQYF; CDR3 DNA: TGCAGCGTTGAAGTTGGGACAGGGGGCGCCTACGAGCAGTACTTC
D gene: .; J gene: TRBJ2-7; clone size: .; V gene: TRBV6-6; CDR3 protein: CASSTGSYEQYF; CDR3 DNA: TGTGCCAGCAGTACAGGGTCCTACGAGCAGTACTTC
D gene: TRBD1; J gene: TRBJ2-1; clone size: .; V gene: TRBV7-8; CDR3 protein: CASSPNNYRGREQFF; CDR3 DNA: TGTGCCAGCAGCCCTAATAATTACAGGGGGCGAGAGCAGTTCTTC
D gene: .; J gene: TRBJ2-1; clone size: once; V gene: TRBV19; CDR3 protein: CASSIPRRGSYNEQFF; CDR3 DNA: TGTGCCAGTAGTATACCCCGAAGGGGCTCCTACAATGAGCAGTTCTTC
D gene: TRBD2; J gene: TRBJ2-3; clone size: few; V gene: TRBV10-2; CDR3 protein: CASSEWGLAPATDTQYF; CDR3 DNA: TGCGCCAGCAGTGAGTGGGGACTAGCGCCCGCCACAGATACGCAGTATTTT
D gene: .; J gene: TRBJ2-3; clone size: .; V gene: TRBV7-9; CDR3 protein: CASSPLGTGTDTQYF; CDR3 DNA: TGTGCCAGCAGCCCACTCGGGACTGGCACAGATACGCAGTATTTT
D gene: TRBD2; J gene: TRBJ2-7; clone size: .; V gene: TRBV2; CDR3 protein: CATKDEGIGLAGAEQYF; CDR3 DNA: TGTGCCACCAAAGATGAAGGGATTGGACTAGCGGGGGCCGAGCAGTACTTC
D gene: .; J gene: TRBJ2-2; clone size: .; V gene: TRBV30; CDR3 protein: CAWSLRGELFF; CDR3 DNA: TGTGCCTGGAGTCTCCGCGGGGAGCTGTTTTTT
D gene: TRBD1; J gene: TRBJ2-2; clone size: .; V gene: TRBV11-1; CDR3 protein: CASSPNRGNGELFF; CDR3 DNA: TGTGCCAGCAGTCCGAACAGGGGAAACGGGGAGCTGTTTTTT
D gene: TRBD2; J gene: TRBJ2-1; clone size: .; V gene: TRBV27; CDR3 protein: CASSPRDYLREQFF; CDR3 DNA: TGTGCCAGCAGCCCCCGGGACTACCTACGGGAGCAGTTCTTC
D gene: .; J gene: TRBJ2-7; clone size: few; V gene: TRBV7-9; CDR3 protein: CASSLGSRQGGYEQYF; CDR3 DNA: TGTGCCAGCAGCTTAGGGAGTCGGCAGGGTGGCTACGAGCAGTACTTC
D gene: TRBD1; J gene: TRBJ1-1; clone size: .; V gene: TRBV5-6; CDR3 protein: CASSTSRGFTEAFF; CDR3 DNA: TGTGCCAGCAGTACCTCCAGGGGGTTTACTGAAGCTTTCTTT
D gene: .; J gene: TRBJ1-5; clone size: .; V gene: TRBV5-1; CDR3 protein: CASSLVGQKGQPQHF; CDR3 DNA: TGCGCCAGCAGCTTGGTCGGACAGAAGGGGCAGCCCCAGCATTTT